This is a list of T cell receptor beta chains from one sample in a study of blood T cell repertoires in COVID-19. Some clones are missing from TCRdb's copy, which holds only in-frame ones; the method was immunoSEQ multiplex PCR. The repertoire holds approximately 55,000 clones, about nine tenths seen once, with approximately 7.1% in the top ten. The specimen sequenced was peripheral blood. The receptors stem from a man aged 45-65 years with active COVID-19. The CDR3 runs from the conserved cysteine through the conserved F or W. D genes are given only for firm matches. Part of the rows lack a size; the others show once, few, many or a class for expanded clones.

V	J	D	size	DNA	CDR3
TRBV7-9	TRBJ2-2	.	.	TGTGCCAGCAGCTTAGACAGGGGGGAGCTGTTTTTT	CASSLDRGELFF
TRBV9	TRBJ2-2	TRBD2	.	TGTGCCAGCAGCGTTCTAGCGGGAGTAGGTGTCACCGGGGAGCTGTTTTTT	CASSVLAGVGVTGELFF
TRBV9	TRBJ2-1	TRBD2	once	TGTGCCAGCAGCGTAGCAGGGACTAGCTCCTACAATGAGCAGTTCTTC	CASSVAGTSSYNEQFF
TRBV5-6	TRBJ2-1	.	.	TGTGCCAGCAGCTTGCCGACCCTAGCGAGCTCCTACAATGAGCAGTTCTTC	CASSLPTLASSYNEQFF
TRBV2	TRBJ2-1	TRBD2	.	TGTGCCAGCAACCGACTAGCGGGGGGGCCGAATGAGCAGTTCTTC	CASNRLAGGPNEQFF
TRBV18	TRBJ2-7	TRBD2	.	TGTGCCAGCTCACCAGGGCGGGGGGGCTCCTACGAGCAGTACTTC	CASSPGRGGSYEQYF
TRBV27	TRBJ2-3	TRBD2	.	TGTGCCAGCAGCTCCGGACTAGCGCCCTCGGATACGCAGTATTTT	CASSSGLAPSDTQYF
TRBV5-1	TRBJ2-6	.	.	TGCGCCAGCAGCTTTACAGGGTTGTTTCTGAGTGGGGCCAACGTCCTGACTTTC	CASSFTGLFLSGANVLTF
TRBV7-2	TRBJ1-1	.	.	TGTGCCAGCTCCTGGGGGGGCAGTGGGAACACTGAAGCTTTCTTT	CASSWGGSGNTEAFF
TRBV19	TRBJ2-2	TRBD1	once	TGTGCCAGTAGTAGACCAACAGGGGTCCCCGGGGAGCTGTTTTTT	CASSRPTGVPGELFF
TRBV12-1	TRBJ1-2	.	.	TGTGCCAGCAGCTCACAGGGGGCGGACTATGGCTACACCTTC	CASSSQGADYGYTF
TRBV2	TRBJ2-7	.	.	TGTGCCAGCGGGCTACAGACGAGAAACTACGAGCAGTACTTC	CASGLQTRNYEQYF
TRBV11-1	TRBJ2-7	TRBD1	.	TGTGCCAGCAGCTCGGACAGGCCCTCCTACGAGCAGTACTTC	CASSSDRPSYEQYF
TRBV5-6	TRBJ2-5	TRBD1	.	TGTGCCAGCAATTCGGGACAGCAAGAGACCCAGTACTTC	CASNSGQQETQYF
TRBV18	TRBJ2-7	.	.	TGTGCCAGCTCACCTGGGCAGAGTCGCTACGAGCAGTACTTC	CASSPGQSRYEQYF
TRBV7-9	TRBJ1-1	TRBD1	.	TGTGCCAGCAGCTTAGGGGACAGGGGCACTGAAGCTTTCTTT	CASSLGDRGTEAFF
TRBV6-2/TRBV6-3	TRBJ2-4	TRBD1	.	TGTGCCAGCAGTTGGACAGGGGTGGTAAACATTCAGTACTTC	CASSWTGVVNIQYF
TRBV2	TRBJ2-5	TRBD2	once	TGTGCCAGCATCAGCGGGGGGGCCCCCGGGGCCCAGTACTTC	CASISGGAPGAQYF
TRBV6-1	TRBJ1-1	.	.	TGTGCCAGCAGTGAAGTTGCGGGGAGGGCTTTCTTT	CASSEVAGRAFF
TRBV10-3	TRBJ2-2	.	once	TGTGCCATCAGTTCAAGGGACTCGGGATCCTCCGGGGAGCTGTTTTTT	CAISSRDSGSSGELFF
TRBV5-1	TRBJ2-4	TRBD1	few	TGCGCCAGCAGCCCTGGACAGGGTGGGGAAAACATTCAGTACTTC	CASSPGQGGENIQYF
TRBV18	TRBJ2-1	.	.	TGTGCCAGCTCACCTGGTTCCGGCAGGGCTAAGAATGAGCAGTTCTTC	CASSPGSGRAKNEQFF
TRBV3-1/TRBV3-2	TRBJ2-7	TRBD2	.	TGTGCCAGCAGCGGCCGACTAGCGGGGCCCTCCTACGAGCAGTACTTC	CASSGRLAGPSYEQYF
TRBV6-5	TRBJ2-7	.	.	TGTGCCAGCAGAACGGGAACCAAAAAAGTAAACGAGCAGTACTTC	CASRTGTKKVNEQYF
TRBV30	TRBJ2-1	.	.	TGTGCCTGGAGCTTGGGTACAGACAATGAGCAGTTCTTC	CAWSLGTDNEQFF
TRBV7-9	TRBJ2-7	.	.	TGTGCCAGCAGCTACACCTACGAGCAGTACTTC	CASSYTYEQYF
TRBV7-2	TRBJ2-1	.	.	TGTGCCAGCAGCGCGACAGAACCCTTCAACAATGAGCAGTTCTTC	CASSATEPFNNEQFF
TRBV6-2/TRBV6-3	TRBJ2-1	TRBD2	.	TGTGCCAGCAGTTACTTGCTAGCGGATGAGCAGTTCTTC	CASSYLLADEQFF
TRBV19	TRBJ1-1	.	.	TGTGCCAGTAGTGCGTTCCAGGCTGAAGCTTTCTTT	CASSAFQAEAFF
TRBV4-1	TRBJ1-2	.	.	TGCGCCAGCAGCCAAGAGCATGTGGGAAGGGGAGGTGGCTACACCTTC	CASSQEHVGRGGGYTF
TRBV18	TRBJ1-1	.	.	TGTGCCAGCTCACCAGGGGGCGCGGCTGAAGCTTTCTTT	CASSPGGAAEAFF
TRBV5-4	TRBJ1-2	TRBD1	few	TGTGCCAGCAGCACCGGGACAGGGGCCAACTATGGCTACACCTTC	CASSTGTGANYGYTF
TRBV2	TRBJ2-1	.	.	TGTGCCAGCAGTGAACAGTCCCCGTGGAATGAGCAGTTCTTC	CASSEQSPWNEQFF
TRBV6-5	TRBJ2-1	.	.	TGTGCCAGCAGTTACTCGATTGGGCAGGCCGAGCAGTTCTTC	CASSYSIGQAEQFF
TRBV30	TRBJ1-1	TRBD1	.	TGTGCCTGGGGGACAGGGTCGAACACTGAAGCTTTCTTT	CAWGTGSNTEAFF
TRBV19	TRBJ1-2	TRBD1	.	TGTGCCAGTAGTGTGACCGGGACAGGCGGATATGGCTACACCTTC	CASSVTGTGGYGYTF
TRBV2	TRBJ2-1	.	.	TGTGCCAGCAGTCCGGGACCGCGGGGTAACAATGAGCAGTTCTTC	CASSPGPRGNNEQFF
TRBV6-5	TRBJ2-7	.	.	TGTGCCAGCAGCGGCGGTCTGGCCCACGAGCAGTACTTC	CASSGGLAHEQYF
TRBV10-3	TRBJ2-3	.	.	TGTGCCACTATACAGGGTAGCACAGATACGCAGTATTTT	CATIQGSTDTQYF
TRBV30	TRBJ1-6	TRBD1	.	TGTGCCTGGAGTGTTGGGACAGAAAGCTCACCCCTCCACTTT	CAWSVGTESSPLHF
TRBV6-6	TRBJ1-1	.	once	TGTGCCAGCACCCTAGGAGGAGACGTGAACACTGAAGCTTTCTTT	CASTLGGDVNTEAFF
TRBV7-2	TRBJ1-2	TRBD1	.	TGTGCCAGCAGCTTACAGGACAGGGGAGGAAATGGCTACACCTTC	CASSLQDRGGNGYTF
TRBV5-1	TRBJ2-1	.	once	TGCGCCAGCAGCTTGGGATGGGTCGGGACTGGAGACAATGAGCAGTTCTTC	CASSLGWVGTGDNEQFF
TRBV6-2/TRBV6-3	TRBJ2-5	TRBD1	.	TGTGCCAGCAGCGCCCTAAGGACAGGGGGCGGAGAGACCCAGTACTTC	CASSALRTGGGETQYF
TRBV7-2	TRBJ2-3	.	.	TGTGCCAGCAGCTTAGGTGGGCTAGCGATCGAAGGGTACCAGTATTTT	CASSLGGLAIEGYQYF
TRBV18	TRBJ2-7	TRBD2	.	TGTGCCAGCTCAACGGGAGGGGGTGGACCTTACGAGCAGTACTTC	CASSTGGGGPYEQYF
TRBV3-1/TRBV3-2	TRBJ1-1	.	.	TGTGCCAGCAGCCAAGGGACAGTTTCGAACACTGAAGCTTTCTTT	CASSQGTVSNTEAFF
TRBV5-1	TRBJ2-4	TRBD1	.	TGCGCCAGCAGCTTGGCCGTTGGACAGGGAAACATTCAGTACTTC	CASSLAVGQGNIQYF
TRBV5-1	TRBJ2-3	.	once	TGCGCCAGCAGCTTGGTTGTCGAGGGTACGCAGTATTTT	CASSLVVEGTQYF
TRBV12-2	TRBJ2-3	.	.	TGTGCAAGTCGCTTAGTATCTCGGGGGGGATCCACAGATACGCAGTATTTT	CASRLVSRGGSTDTQYF